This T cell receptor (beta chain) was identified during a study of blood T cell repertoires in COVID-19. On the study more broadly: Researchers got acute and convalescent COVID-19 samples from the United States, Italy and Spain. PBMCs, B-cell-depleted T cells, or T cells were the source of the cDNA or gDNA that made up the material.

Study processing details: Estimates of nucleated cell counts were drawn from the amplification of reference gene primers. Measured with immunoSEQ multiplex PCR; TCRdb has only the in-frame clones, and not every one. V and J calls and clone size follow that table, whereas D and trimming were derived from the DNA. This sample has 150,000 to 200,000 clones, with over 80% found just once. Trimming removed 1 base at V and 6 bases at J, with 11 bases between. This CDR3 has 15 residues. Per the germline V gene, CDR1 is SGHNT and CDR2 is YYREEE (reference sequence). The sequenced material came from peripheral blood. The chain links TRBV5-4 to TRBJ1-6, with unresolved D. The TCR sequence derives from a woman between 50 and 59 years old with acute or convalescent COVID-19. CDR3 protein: CASSLITEPNSPLHF. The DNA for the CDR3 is TGTGCCAGCAGCTTGATCACAGAGCCTAATTCACCCCTCCACTTT.